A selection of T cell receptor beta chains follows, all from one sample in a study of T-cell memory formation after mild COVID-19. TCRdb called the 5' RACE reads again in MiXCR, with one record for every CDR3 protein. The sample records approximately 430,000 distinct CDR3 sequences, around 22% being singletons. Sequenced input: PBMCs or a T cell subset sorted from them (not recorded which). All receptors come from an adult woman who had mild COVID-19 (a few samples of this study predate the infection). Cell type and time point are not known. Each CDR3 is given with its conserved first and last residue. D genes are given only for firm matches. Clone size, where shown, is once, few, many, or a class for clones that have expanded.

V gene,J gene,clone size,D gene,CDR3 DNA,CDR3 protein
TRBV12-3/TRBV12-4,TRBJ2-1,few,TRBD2,TGTGCCAGCAGCCCTCATGAGGGGAGGGTGGGCAATGAGCAGTTCTTC,CASSPHEGRVGNEQFF
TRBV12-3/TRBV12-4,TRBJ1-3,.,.,TGTGCCAGCAGTTTAGGGGGATCCCCTGGAAACACCATATATTTT,CASSLGGSPGNTIYF
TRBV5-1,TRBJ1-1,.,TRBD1,TGCGCCAGCAGCCGCGCACAGGGGGCGGGCACTGAAGCTTTCTTT,CASSRAQGAGTEAFF
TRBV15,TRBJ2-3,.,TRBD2,TGTGCCACCAGCAAGGCTAGCGGCCCCACAGATACGCAGTATTTT,CATSKASGPTDTQYF
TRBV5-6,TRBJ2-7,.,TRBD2,TGTGCCAGCAGCTCGGGGGGGTGGTACCCGAGCTCCTACGAGCAGTACTTC,CASSSGGWYPSSYEQYF
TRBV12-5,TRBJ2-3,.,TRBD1,TGTGCTAGTGGTACCGGGACAGCAAGCACAGATACGCAGTATTTT,CASGTGTASTDTQYF
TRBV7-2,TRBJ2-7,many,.,TGTGCCAGCACTCCGAGGGTTGTCCACGAGCAGTACTTC,CASTPRVVHEQYF
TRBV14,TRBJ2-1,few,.,TGTGCCAGCAGCCAAGACCAAACGGGGTATGAGCAGTTCTTC,CASSQDQTGYEQFF
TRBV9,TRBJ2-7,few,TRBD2,TGTGCCAGCAGCCCTAGGGCGGGGGATTACGAGCAGTACTTC,CASSPRAGDYEQYF
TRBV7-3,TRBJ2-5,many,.,TGTGCCAGCAGCTCCGGGTTGCCTTCGCAAGAGACCCAGTACTTC,CASSSGLPSQETQYF
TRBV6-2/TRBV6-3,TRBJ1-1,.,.,TGTGCCAGCAGATTGGACAGTGAGAACACTGAAGCTTTCTTT,CASRLDSENTEAFF
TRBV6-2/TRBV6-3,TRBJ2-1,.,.,TGTGCCTCAGGCCCCCACAATGAGCAGTTCTTC,CASGPHNEQFF
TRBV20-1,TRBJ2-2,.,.,TGCAGTGCTAGACGTCTGAGGGGTGCCGGGGAGCTGTTTTTT,CSARRLRGAGELFF
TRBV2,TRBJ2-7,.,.,TGTGCCAGCAGAGGCGATTCCTACGAGCAGTACTTC,CASRGDSYEQYF
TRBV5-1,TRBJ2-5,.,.,TGCGCCAGCAGCTCCGAACAGCAAGGACAAGAGACCCAGTACTTC,CASSSEQQGQETQYF
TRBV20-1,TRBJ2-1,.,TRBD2,TGCAGTGCTACCAACTGGACTAGGGGTTACAATGAGCAGTTCTTC,CSATNWTRGYNEQFF
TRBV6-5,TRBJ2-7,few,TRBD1,TGTGCCGCCCAAGGGCAGGGGGCAAATTCCTACGAGCAGTACTTC,CAAQGQGANSYEQYF
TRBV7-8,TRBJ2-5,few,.,TGTGCCAGCAGCTTACATAGTACCGAGACCCAGTACTTC,CASSLHSTETQYF
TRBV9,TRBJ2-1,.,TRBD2,TGTGCCAGCAGCGAGAGACTAGCGGGGTTCAATGAGCAGTTCTTC,CASSERLAGFNEQFF
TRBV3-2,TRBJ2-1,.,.,TGTGCCAGCAGCCAAGGAAGTGGGGGATTCTCCTACAATGAGCAGTTCTTC,CASSQGSGGFSYNEQFF
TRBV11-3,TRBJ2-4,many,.,TGTGCCAGCAGCTCCGGCTTAAACATTCAGTACTTC,CASSSGLNIQYF
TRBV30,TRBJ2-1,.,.,TGTGCTGAAAGGAGCTCCTACAATGAGCAGTTCTTC,CAERSSYNEQFF
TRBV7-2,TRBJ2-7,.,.,TGTGCCAGCAGCTTATTGCCAGGGTCTGACGAGCAGTACTTC,CASSLLPGSDEQYF